The source of this T cell receptor beta chain is a study of T-cell memory formation after mild COVID-19. After 5'RACE with constant-segment primers, TCR alpha and TCR beta cDNA libraries carrying sample barcodes and UMIs were obtained. Each CDR3 protein is one row after TCRdb ran MiXCR on the 5' RACE reads. This table has around 510,000 distinct CDR3 sequences, less than 25% appearing once. Study conclusions and caveats: CD4+ clones that contracted lay mainly in CM and EM; CD8+ ones lay in EMRA. Among clones peaking at day 37 in the second wave, SARS-CoV-2 specificity remained unconfirmed. Certain responding clones were present in pre-infection memory, suggesting participation of cross-reactive memory.

CDR3 length: 13 amino acids. Trimming removed 7 bases from V and 6 bases from J, with 14 bases in between. This clonotype was detected only a few times. The antigen is undetermined. The origin of this receptor is an adult woman who had mild COVID-19 (a few samples of this study predate the infection). Cell type and time point are not known. The chain uses TRBV12-3 or TRBV12-4 and TRBJ2-3; D not resolved. Specimen: PBMCs or a T cell subset sorted from them (not recorded which). In DNA form, the CDR3 reads TGTGCCAGCACCAGTCCCTTGACGGATACGCAGTATTTT. Translated: CASTSPLTDTQYF.